The next 14 T cell receptor beta chains were all read from a single sample in a study of T-cell reconstitution after alpha-beta-depleted transplantation in children. It was with unique molecular identifiers that the TCRbeta library was prepared. TCRdb reprocessed the PCR reads with MiXCR, giving one entry per CDR3 protein. This table has some 200,000 distinct CDR3 sequences, roughly 8.3% appearing once. The source material was PBMCs, mostly from graft donor cells, sampled 360 days after TCRalphabeta/CD19-depleted stem cell transplant. These receptors were taken from a male patient between 2 and 15 years old who had a stem cell transplant for acute myeloid leukemia, so the T cells may come from the graft donor.

This chain joins TRBV19 and TRBJ1-5, with D possibly matching TRBD1 (6 bases). Looked up from germline, CDR1 is LNHDA and CDR2 is SQIVND (reference sequence). CDR3 length: 15 amino acids. V shed 2 bases and J shed 4 bases, with 12 bases lying between them. The CDR3 bases are TGTGCCAGTAGTATACAACAGGGAGGTAATCAGCCCCAGCATTTT. Translating gives CASSIQQGGNQPQHF.

This clonotype was recorded many times. The CDR3 DNA reads as TGCGCCAGCAGCTTGGCCGGGGTAGCTGGTTCCTACGAGCAGTACTTC. Translated: CASSLAGVAGSYEQYF. The chain carries TRBV5-1 and TRBJ2-7, with D maybe TRBD2 (5 bases). This CDR3 region has 16 residues. The V end lost 0 bases, the J end lost 1 base, and 14 bases lay between the germline ends. Looked up from germline, CDR1 is SGHRS and CDR2 is YFSETQ.

This clonotype occurred a few times. The genes are TRBV11-3 and TRBJ1-1; D ambiguous. Germline V gene sequence: CDR1 SGHNT, CDR2 YENEEA. The CDR3 is 16 residues long. V was shortened by 2 bases and J by 5 bases, with 18 bases between the two germline ends. The CDR3 nucleotides are TGTGCCAGCAGCTTAATCGTAAAGGGAGTGCGGACTGAAGCTTTCTTT. Amino acid sequence: CASSLIVKGVRTEAFF.

The table lists this clonotype with many counts. This chain connects TRBV5-1 to TRBJ2-2; D may be TRBD2 (5 bases). The CDR3 is made up of 17 amino acids. Germline values: CDR1 SGHRS, CDR2 YFSETQ. V was shortened by 4 bases and J by 1 base, with 17 bases between the two germline ends. CDR3 nucleotide sequence: TGCGCCAGCAGCAAGGAAGGTGCGGGCCTGAACACCGGGGAGCTGTTTTTT. It encodes CASSKEGAGLNTGELFF.

The sample holds many counts of this clonotype. The J gene is TRBJ2-5, the V gene TRBV12-3 or TRBV12-4; 8 bases align to TRBD1. The CDR3 totals 12 residues. J was trimmed by 4 bases and V by 5 bases; bases with no gene match: 0. The DNA of the CDR3 is TGTGCCAGCAGTGACAGGGGAGAGACCCAGTACTTC. Its protein is CASSDRGETQYF.

There are many counts of this clonotype. The rearrangement uses TRBV12-3 or TRBV12-4 and TRBJ1-3; a possible D gene is TRBD1 (5 bases). The CDR3 is made up of 14 amino acids. Trimming took off 7 bases at V and 6 bases at J, with 16 bases between the two ends. CDR3 residues: CASTLRGSTNTIYF. The CDR3 coding sequence is TGTGCCAGCACCCTTCGGGGGTCTACAAACACCATATATTTT.

In its sample, this clonotype was seen a few times. The J gene is TRBJ2-1, the V gene TRBV9; TRBD2 agrees at 8 bases. Germline V gene sequence: CDR1 SGDLS, CDR2 YYNGEE. CDR3 length: 14 residues. V gave up 4 bases and J gave up 5 bases; unmatched junction bases: 5. CDR3 DNA sequence: TGTGCCAGCAGCACAGCGGGAGCTAACAATGAGCAGTTCTTC. Amino acids: CASSTAGANNEQFF.

The chain is built from TRBV29-1 and TRBJ1-1, with D perhaps matching TRBD1 (6 bases). CDR3 size: 13 residues. The germline V and J ends were trimmed by 4 bases and 4 bases, with 13 bases remaining between them. Germline assignment: CDR1 SQVTM and CDR2 ANQGSEA. CDR3 bases: TGCAGCGTTGTGGGACACTACCGCACTGAAGCTTTCTTT. Residues: CSVVGHYRTEAFF.

Only a few counts were recorded for this clonotype. The chain recombines TRBV7-2 with TRBJ1-2, with 8 bases aligning to TRBD1. Germline CDR1 SGHTA, CDR2 FQGNSA. V lost 5 bases to trimming and J lost 4 bases; unmatched junction nucleotides: 6. This CDR3 contains 14 residues. The CDR3 loop is CASSRDRGSYGYTF. The CDR3 DNA is TGTGCCAGCAGCCGTGACAGGGGTAGCTATGGCTACACCTTC.

This chain uses TRBV27 with TRBJ2-1; perhaps TRBD1 as D (6 bases). From germline, CDR1 is MNHEY and CDR2 SMNVEV (reference sequence). Between the trimmed V and J ends, which lost 2 bases and 9 bases, there was a span of 26 bases. This CDR3 is 18 amino acids long. The CDR3 nucleotides read TGTGCCAGCAGTTTAGCGGTATTGGGCCAGGGGTATTACGGTGAGCAGTTCTTC. This codes for CASSLAVLGQGYYGEQFF.

V is TRBV11-1 and J is TRBJ2-1; 7 bases fit TRBD2. The ends lost 2 bases at V and 7 bases at J; junction bases unmatched: 8. CDR1 and CDR2 from the germline V gene are SGHAT and FQDESV (reference sequence). The CDR3 covers 15 residues. This chain's CDR3 is CASSLSQREVNEQFF. CDR3 nucleotides: TGTGCCAGCAGCTTATCCCAGCGGGAAGTTAATGAGCAGTTCTTC.

The CDR3 loop reads CASSPRGDSEAYEQYF. CDR3 in DNA: TGTGCCAGCTCACCACGGGGGGACAGTGAGGCCTACGAGCAGTACTTC. The chain has TRBV18 and TRBJ2-7; possibly TRBD1 for D (7 bases). CDR1 is KGHSH and CDR2 is LQKENI in the germline V gene. Deletions cut 1 base from V and 2 bases from J, with 15 bases between. The CDR3 length is 16 residues.

This clonotype was found a few times. This sequence joins TRBV20-1 and TRBJ2-1, with 7 positions matching TRBD1. Per germline, CDR1 DFQATT and CDR2 SNEGSKA (reference sequence). J was trimmed by 10 bases and V by 0 bases; bases with no gene match: 9. This CDR3 is built from 14 residues. As DNA, the CDR3 is TGCAGTGCTAGAGACTACAGGGGCGGCGGAGAGCAGTTCTTC. Its translation: CSARDYRGGGEQFF.

This clonotype turned up a few times. The chain has TRBV9 and TRBJ2-7; TRBD1 agrees at 10 bases. V gave up 0 bases and J gave up 4 bases; unmatched junction bases: 7. The CDR3 runs 16 residues. The germline V gene has CDR1 SGDLS and CDR2 YYNGEE. The CDR3 DNA is TGTGCCAGCAGCGTAGAACGGGACAGGGGTTTGTACGAGCAGTACTTC. Protein product: CASSVERDRGLYEQYF.